The 15 T cell receptor beta chains listed next were all sequenced from one sample in a study of blood T cell repertoires in COVID-19. The table came from immunoSEQ multiplex PCR; TCRdb's copy has only in-frame clones and leaves some out. The sample holds 150,000 to 200,000 clones, more than 80% seen once. Source material: peripheral blood. Receptors were obtained from a woman over 75 with COVID-19, enrolled during active disease.

This clone turned up a few times. This chain connects TRBV28 to TRBJ2-2, with D possibly being TRBD1 (5 bases). V was pared by 5 bases and J by 3 bases, with 10 bases between. The V gene's germline CDR1 is MDHEN and CDR2 SYDVKM. The CDR3 has 14 amino acids. The CDR3 DNA sequence: TGTGCCAGCAGTATAACAGGCGACACCGGGGAGCTGTTTTTT. Translated, it gives CASSITGDTGELFF.

The V call is TRBV3-1 (or the pseudogene TRBV3-2), the J call TRBJ2-6; no reliable D call. The germline V gene encodes CDR1 LGHDT and CDR2 YNNKEL (reference sequence). V lost 0 bases and J lost 0, with 3 bases in between. The CDR3 runs 15 residues. As DNA, the CDR3 is TGTGCCAGCAGCCAAGACGTCTCTGGGGCCAACGTCCTGACTTTC. It is translated as CASSQDVSGANVLTF.

The chain combines TRBV5-6 with TRBJ2-7; TRBD1 is a possible D gene (6 bases). From germline, CDR1 is SGHDT and CDR2 YYEEEE. With 2 bases removed from V and 0 bases from J, the gap between germline ends came to 15 bases. This CDR3 contains 16 residues. CDR3 nucleotide sequence: TGTGCCAGCAGCTTTGCCCTTTGGGACATCTCCTACGAGCAGTACTTC. This codes for CASSFALWDISYEQYF.

This chain connects TRBV7-9 to TRBJ1-2; perhaps TRBD1 as D (5 bases). Trimming left V 1 base short and J 4 bases short, with 7 bases between. The CDR3 is made up of 13 amino acids. From germline, CDR1 is SEHNR and CDR2 FQNEAQ (reference sequence). For the CDR3, the DNA is TGTGCCAGCAGCTTAGACAGGTTCTATGGCTACACCTTC. Translating gives CASSLDRFYGYTF. The full variable domain, with the rest looked up from reference TRBV7-9 and TRBJ1-2, is DTGVSQNPRHKITKRGQNVTFRCDPISEHNRLYWYRQTLGQGPEFLTYFQNEAQLEKSRLLSDRFSAERPKGSFSTLEIQRTEQGDSAMYLCASSLDRFYGYTFGSGTRLTVV.

This clone came up a few times. The chain joins TRBV7-8 to TRBJ2-5; possible D gene TRBD2, 6 bases. This CDR3 region has 14 residues. Trimming took off 0 bases at V and 7 bases at J, with 12 bases between the two ends. CDR1 is SGHVS, CDR2 FQNEAQ, per germline. The CDR3 coding sequence is TGTGCCAGCAGCTTAGCGCGCGGGATGGGGACCCAGTACTTC. Amino acids: CASSLARGMGTQYF.

The V gene is TRBV7-9, the J gene TRBJ1-1, with TRBD1 identical over 10 bases. The CDR3 has 13 amino acids. The germline V gene encodes CDR1 SEHNR and CDR2 FQNEAQ (reference sequence). The J segment lost 4 bases and the V segment lost 6 bases, leaving 2 bases of the junction unmatched. This chain's CDR3 is CASRGQGGTEAFF. DNA for the CDR3: TGTGCCAGCAGAGGACAGGGGGGCACTGAAGCTTTCTTT. Full variable domain (rest looked up from reference TRBV7-9 and TRBJ1-1): DTGVSQNPRHKITKRGQNVTFRCDPISEHNRLYWYRQTLGQGPEFLTYFQNEAQLEKSRLLSDRFSAERPKGSFSTLEIQRTEQGDSAMYLCASRGQGGTEAFFGQGTRLTVV.

J is TRBJ2-1 and V is TRBV20-1; 9 bases line up with TRBD2. Germline V CDR1 and CDR2: DFQATT, SNEGSKA (reference sequence). The V and J ends lost 3 bases and 5 bases, in that order; junction bases with no gene match: 2. This CDR3 has 13 residues. This chain's CDR3 is CSASAGGDNEQFF. The CDR3 region has the DNA TGCAGTGCTAGTGCGGGAGGGGACAATGAGCAGTTCTTC.

This clone was seen once. The V and J genes are TRBV15 and TRBJ2-1; tentatively, D is TRBD2 (6 bases). The germline V gene has CDR1 LNHNV and CDR2 YYDKDF (reference sequence). The CDR3 runs to 16 residues. Between the trimmed V and J ends, which lost 0 bases and 8 bases, there was a span of 17 bases. CDR3 sequence: CATSREGGRTSYEQFF. The CDR3 DNA sequence: TGTGCCACCAGCAGAGAGGGGGGACGGACGAGCTATGAGCAGTTCTTC.

The V gene is TRBV6-5, the J gene TRBJ2-3; D unresolved. The CDR3 has 15 amino acids. Per germline, CDR1 MNHEY and CDR2 SVGAGI. Trimming shortened V by 0 bases and J by 1 base, and 8 bases separated the two germline ends. The CDR3, as DNA: TGTGCCAGCAGTTACTCGCAGGATGGCACAGATACGCAGTATTTT. Translating it yields CASSYSQDGTDTQYF.

This clone turned up a few times. The chain links TRBV10-3 to TRBJ1-1, with D possibly being TRBD1 (5 bases). The CDR3 runs to 14 residues. Germline CDR1 ENHRY, CDR2 SYGVKD. With 0 bases removed from V and 0 bases from J, the gap between germline ends came to 5 bases. CDR3 coding DNA: TGTGCCATCAGTGAGTCAGGGGTGAACACTGAAGCTTTCTTT. It translates to CAISESGVNTEAFF.

A single count supports this clone. This rearrangement joins TRBV7-9 to TRBJ2-1, with 7 bases that match TRBD1. The CDR3 totals 16 residues. CDR1 and CDR2 (germline): SEHNR, FQNEAQ (reference sequence). V shed 4 bases, J shed 5 bases, and the junction held 11 bases outside the gene matches. In DNA form, the CDR3 reads TGTGCCAGCAGCTCCAGCGAGGGGGCCCTAGACAATGAGCAGTTCTTC. Protein product: CASSSSEGALDNEQFF.

The J gene is TRBJ2-7, the V gene TRBV6-2 or TRBV6-3; D uncertain. The germline V and J ends were trimmed by 0 bases and 1 base, with 16 bases remaining between them. Germline CDR1 reads MNHEY; CDR2 reads SVGEGT. The CDR3 is 17 amino acids. CDR3 sequence (DNA): TGTGCCAGCAGTTACTCGATGGCAGCTTTGACTTCCTACGAGCAGTACTTC. Translated: CASSYSMAALTSYEQYF.

V is TRBV4-2 and J is TRBJ2-6; 7 nucleotides line up with TRBD2. Germline V gene sequence: CDR1 LGHNA, CDR2 YNFKEQ. The CDR3 has 17 residues. V lost 8 bases, J lost 0 bases, and 10 bases stayed unmatched. CDR3 nucleotide sequence: TGTGCCAGCGCTAGAACAGGCGGGAGCTCTGGGGCCAACGTCCTGACTTTC. Amino acids: CASARTGGSSGANVLTF.

The chain couples TRBV7-2 to TRBJ2-7, with D hard to call. CDR3 length: 12 residues. Trimming removed 1 base at V and 3 bases at J, with 4 bases between. Germline V lookup: CDR1 SGHTA, CDR2 FQGNSA. The CDR3 loop reads CASSLDFYEQYF. The CDR3 DNA reads TGTGCCAGCAGCTTAGACTTCTACGAGCAGTACTTC.

The chain combines TRBV11-3 with TRBJ1-1, with D tentatively TRBD1 (5 bases). The ends were cut back, 1 base at V and 3 bases at J, with 9 bases in the middle. The CDR3 spans 14 residues. CDR1 SGHNT and CDR2 YENEEA come from the germline V gene. CDR3 sequence: CASSLVGEDTEAFF. In DNA, the CDR3 is TGTGCCAGCAGCTTAGTGGGGGAGGACACTGAAGCTTTCTTT.